Shown below are 14 T cell receptor beta chains from a single sample sequenced in a study of blood T cell repertoires in COVID-19 (TCRdb year 2020). The receptor library was made with the immunoSEQ multiplex PCR assay. TCRdb stores this immuneACCESS table with in-frame sequences only. Part of the clones is absent; in the studies checked, under half of the shortfall reflects unresolved V genes, and no reason is known for the rest. A total of about 120,000 clones appear in this sample, over 75% of them only once. Of the sample, approximately 6.6% falls within the top ten clones. Specimen: peripheral blood. The receptors were gathered from a man older than 75 with active or convalescent COVID-19.

The chain couples TRBV4-1 to TRBJ1-1; D gene ambiguous. Germline CDR1 is MGHRA and CDR2 is YSYEKL. V dropped 1 base and J dropped 4 bases, with 13 bases sitting between them. The CDR3 contains 15 residues. The CDR3 DNA sequence: TGCGCCAGCAGCCAAGTGATTTCAGGAGGCACTGAAGCTTTCTTT. Translating it yields CASSQVISGGTEAFF.

This sequence joins TRBV7-3 and TRBJ2-1, with 7 bases identical to TRBD2. CDR1 and CDR2 from the germline V gene are SGHTA and FQGTGA. The CDR3 length is 16 residues. The V gene end was trimmed by 5 bases and the J gene end by 7 bases; junction bases not matched to a gene: 14. The CDR3 DNA sequence: TGTGCCAGCAGCCTGTGGGGGGGTAGCGCAGGGAATGAGCAGTTCTTC. Protein sequence: CASSLWGGSAGNEQFF.

The chain joins TRBV11-2 to TRBJ1-5; D is uncertain. V lost 1 base and J 11 bases, leaving 18 bases between the germline ends. The germline V gene has CDR1 SGHAT and CDR2 FQNNGV. This CDR3 is 15 amino acids long. In nucleotides, the CDR3 is TGTGCCAGCAGCTTAGTTTTCGCAGCGCGAGATGCCCAGCATTTT. Its protein product is CASSLVFAARDAQHF.

The chain carries TRBV20-1 and TRBJ1-5, with no clear D. Germline CDR1 is DFQATT and CDR2 is SNEGSKA (reference sequence). Trimming took off 3 bases at V and 0 bases at J, with 12 bases between the two ends. The CDR3 runs to 15 residues. The CDR3 coding sequence is TGCAGTGCTAGTAAGACGACGGGTAGCAATCAGCCCCAGCATTTT. It codes for CSASKTTGSNQPQHF.

The chain combines TRBV3-1 (or the pseudogene TRBV3-2) with TRBJ2-3; unclear D gene. Trimming stripped 0 bases from V and 4 bases from J, with 14 bases between. The CDR3 runs 16 residues. Germline CDR1 is LGHDT and CDR2 is YNNKEL (reference sequence). The CDR3 DNA follows: TGTGCCAGCAGCCAAGAGGAGTCCGTGAGAGCAGATACGCAGTATTTT. Translating gives CASSQEESVRADTQYF.

The chain recombines TRBV29-1 with TRBJ1-1; possibly TRBD1 for D (5 bases). In germline, CDR1 is SQVTM, CDR2 ANQGSEA. Trimming stripped 6 bases from V and 3 bases from J, with 14 bases between. The CDR3 loop spans 13 amino acids. This chain's CDR3 is CSVAWGVHTEAFF. CDR3 DNA: TGCAGCGTGGCCTGGGGGGTACACACTGAAGCTTTCTTT.

The chain couples TRBV14 to TRBJ1-2; D remains ambiguous. Germline V gene data show CDR1 as SGHDN and CDR2 as FVKESK. The V and J ends lost 0 bases and 0 bases respectively, with 5 bases between them. This CDR3 contains 14 residues. The CDR3 region has the DNA TGTGCCAGCAGCCAAGATTCTACTAACTATGGCTACACCTTC. Translation gives CASSQDSTNYGYTF.

J is TRBJ2-1 and V is TRBV5-1, with D possibly matching TRBD2 (6 bases). This CDR3 has 14 amino acids. V was trimmed by 6 bases and J by 9 bases, leaving 19 bases between them. Germline CDR1 and CDR2: SGHRS and YFSETQ. The CDR3: CASNYLSGGTEQFF. Written as DNA, the CDR3 is TGCGCCAGCAACTATCTCTCTGGGGGGACTGAGCAGTTCTTC.

This clone was detected only a few times. V gene TRBV7-2 combines with J gene TRBJ1-2; TRBD1 is a possible D gene (6 bases). The CDR3 is 15 residues long. Trimming stripped 1 base from V and 4 bases from J, with 13 bases between. CDR1 is SGHTA and CDR2 is FQGNSA in the germline V gene. CDR3 bases: TGTGCCAGCAGCTTAGGTCGGGGGGCTGGCTATGGCTACACCTTC. Translation: CASSLGRGAGYGYTF.

The chain uses TRBV4-1 and TRBJ2-1, with D hard to call. Germline CDR1 MGHRA, CDR2 YSYEKL. CDR3 length: 13 amino acids. Trimming left V 1 base short and J 4 bases short, with 5 bases between. CDR3: CASSQAQYNEQFF. CDR3 coding DNA: TGCGCCAGCAGCCAAGCCCAATACAATGAGCAGTTCTTC.

The V and J genes are TRBV7-8 and TRBJ2-1; 8 bases agree with TRBD1. There are 13 residues in the CDR3. The trim removed 2 bases at V and 12 bases at J, leaving 6 bases unmatched. Per germline, CDR1 SGHVS and CDR2 FQNEAQ. For the CDR3, the DNA is TGTGCCAGCAGCTTACAGGGGGCGCGGCCGCAGTTCTTC. Translated, it gives CASSLQGARPQFF.

V and J are TRBV24-1 and TRBJ1-4; D is ambiguous. CDR3 length equals 13 residues. Per germline, CDR1 KGHDR and CDR2 SFDVKD. Between the trimmed V and J ends, which lost 4 bases and 4 bases, there was a span of 6 bases. For the CDR3, the DNA is TGTGCCACCAGTGAGCCAGGTAATGAAAAACTGTTTTTT. This gives the protein CATSEPGNEKLFF.

The chain combines TRBV7-3 with TRBJ2-1, with 12 bases identical to TRBD2. The ends lost 0 bases at V and 7 bases at J; junction bases unmatched: 13. The CDR3 has 19 amino acids. The V gene's germline CDR1 is SGHTA and CDR2 FQGTGA. The CDR3 spells CASSLTPSGRESYGNEQFF. In nucleotides, the CDR3 is TGTGCCAGCAGCTTAACGCCTAGCGGGAGGGAAAGCTATGGGAATGAGCAGTTCTTC.

V is TRBV4-2 and J is TRBJ2-3; 7 bases map to TRBD2. The CDR3 is made up of 16 amino acids. With 1 base clipped from V and 5 bases from J, the junction kept 9 bases outside the gene matches. CDR1 is LGHNA, CDR2 YNFKEQ, per germline. CDR3 in amino acids: CASSQAGGRTEDTQYF. The CDR3 DNA is TGTGCCAGCAGCCAAGCAGGCGGGAGAACGGAAGATACGCAGTATTTT.